These T cell receptor beta chains were read from a single sample in a study of T-cell reconstitution after alpha-beta-depleted transplantation in children. TCRdb recomputed calls from the PCR reads with MiXCR, one row per CDR3 protein. This table has about 260,000 distinct CDR3 sequences, roughly 8% appearing once. Sequenced material: PBMCs, mostly from graft donor cells, taken 180 days after TCRalphabeta/CD19-depleted stem cell transplant. Receptors originate from a male patient aged 10-17 years who had a stem cell transplant for acute lymphoblastic leukemia, so the T cells may come from the graft donor. The CDR3 runs from the conserved cysteine through the conserved F or W. Fields, in order: D gene, V gene, J gene, clone size, CDR3 DNA, CDR3 protein. A D gene is named only where the DNA matches it firmly. Rows may omit the clone size; those that give it use once, few, many or a size class.

NA	TRBV5-1	TRBJ2-1	NA	TGCGCCAGCAGCTTGCCCAGAGGGCTACGTGAGAATGAGCAGTTCTTC	CASSLPRGLRENEQFF
TRBD1	TRBV12-3/TRBV12-4	TRBJ2-2	many	TGTGCCAGCAGTCCCCTGACAGGGGGGCACACCGGGGAGCTGTTTTTT	CASSPLTGGHTGELFF
NA	TRBV2	TRBJ2-2	many	TGTGCCAGCAGTGAAGCAGGGGGGCCCGGGGAGCTGTTTTTT	CASSEAGGPGELFF
NA	TRBV4-1	TRBJ1-1	many	TGCGCCAGCAGCCTAGGCCCTTTTCTCACTGAAGCTTTCTTT	CASSLGPFLTEAFF
NA	TRBV6-1	TRBJ1-6	many	TGTGCCAGCAGTAGCCCAGGGTCCAATTCACCCCTCCACTTT	CASSSPGSNSPLHF
NA	TRBV18	TRBJ2-5	NA	TGTGCCAGCTCACGGGACTTAGAAGAGACCCAGTACTTC	CASSRDLEETQYF
NA	TRBV28	TRBJ1-2	NA	TGTGCCAGCAGTTTAATGTCGGGCAACTATGGCTACACCTTC	CASSLMSGNYGYTF
NA	TRBV20-1	TRBJ2-1	many	TGCAGTGCTAGACCGGGACGCCGGAACACCTACAATGAGCAGTTCTTC	CSARPGRRNTYNEQFF
NA	TRBV20-1	TRBJ1-5	many	TGCAGTGCTCATGGGGCGAGCAATCAGCCCCAGCATTTT	CSAHGASNQPQHF
NA	TRBV7-2	TRBJ1-2	many	TGTGCCAGCACCCCGGAGGGAGTTACTAACTATGGCTACACCTTC	CASTPEGVTNYGYTF
NA	TRBV28	TRBJ1-2	many	TGTGCCAGCAGCCCCGCCGGGGCTCGCGGCTACACCTTC	CASSPAGARGYTF
TRBD1	TRBV18	TRBJ2-7	many	TGTGCCAGCTCACCCCGAAGACAGGGTCACTACGAGCAGTACTTC	CASSPRRQGHYEQYF
NA	TRBV6-1	TRBJ1-1	many	TGTGCCAGCACTAATAAAATAACTGAAGCTTTCTTT	CASTNKITEAFF
NA	TRBV24-1	TRBJ2-5	many	TGTGCCACCAGTGATCCCAGCCAAGAGACCCAGTACTTC	CATSDPSQETQYF
NA	TRBV28	TRBJ2-1	many	TGTGCCAGCAGTACCTCGCGGAGGGCGTTCTTC	CASSTSRRAFF
NA	TRBV12-3/TRBV12-4	TRBJ2-7	many	TGTGCCAGCAGTTTACGGGGGTGGGAGCAGTACTTC	CASSLRGWEQYF
NA	TRBV7-2	TRBJ1-6	many	TGTGCCAGCAGCGGGGGGTGGCGTTCACCCCTCCACTTT	CASSGGWRSPLHF
NA	TRBV7-8	TRBJ2-3	many	TGTGCCAGCAGCTTAGGAGGGGGAATTGAGAAGTATTTT	CASSLGGGIEKYF
NA	TRBV6-1	TRBJ2-5	many	TGTGCCAGCAGTGAAGCGTATTGGAGCCGAGAGACCCAGTACTTC	CASSEAYWSRETQYF
TRBD1	TRBV7-2	TRBJ2-7	many	TGTGCCAGCAGCCCCTGGACAGGGGAAGGCTACGAGCAGTACTTC	CASSPWTGEGYEQYF
NA	TRBV10-3	TRBJ2-6	many	TGTGCCATCCGACCCCTACACCCCCGGGACACCTTTTCTGGGGCCAACGTCCTGACTTTC	CAIRPLHPRDTFSGANVLTF
NA	TRBV18	TRBJ2-2	many	TGTGCCAGCTCACCAGAAAGCCTGTACACCGGGGAGCTGTTTTTT	CASSPESLYTGELFF
NA	TRBV9	TRBJ1-1	many	TGTGCCAGCAGCGTGGCGGGCCTGAACACTGAAGCTTTCTTT	CASSVAGLNTEAFF
NA	TRBV5-1	TRBJ1-2	many	TGCGCCAGCAGCTTGATGATCGGTGGAGCCGTCTATGGCTACACCTTC	CASSLMIGGAVYGYTF
NA	TRBV11-2	TRBJ2-5	many	TGTGCCAGCAGCTTAGGCGGTTTGGGGGCCCAAGAGACCCAGTACTTC	CASSLGGLGAQETQYF
NA	TRBV5-5	TRBJ2-7	NA	TGTGCCAGTGACGCAGGACTCTACGAGCAGTACTTC	CASDAGLYEQYF
TRBD1	TRBV5-1	TRBJ2-2	many	TGCGCCAGCAGCGAAAGGACAGGGGGCAACACCGGGGAGCTGTTTTTT	CASSERTGGNTGELFF
TRBD1	TRBV7-6	TRBJ2-1	many	TGTGCCAGCAGCTTAACCCCCTCGACAGGGAACAATGAGCAGTTCTTC	CASSLTPSTGNNEQFF
NA	TRBV5-1	TRBJ2-7	many	TGCGCCAGCAGCCCTACCCGACTAGTCTCCTACGAGCAGTACTTC	CASSPTRLVSYEQYF
TRBD2	TRBV20-1	TRBJ2-3	many	TGCAGTGCTAGCGCTAGCGGGGGGTCCACAGATACGCAGTATTTT	CSASASGGSTDTQYF
TRBD2	TRBV7-3	TRBJ2-1	many	TGTGCCAGCAGCTATCTTAGGACTAGCGGCTACAATGAGCAGTTCTTC	CASSYLRTSGYNEQFF
TRBD1	TRBV2	TRBJ2-7	NA	TGTGCCAGCAGCGATCCGGGACAGGGATCCTACGAGCAGTACTTC	CASSDPGQGSYEQYF
NA	TRBV7-2	TRBJ1-3	many	TGTGCCAGCAGCTCCGGGGCGACCGCTGGAAACACCATATATTTT	CASSSGATAGNTIYF
NA	TRBV3-1	TRBJ1-4	many	TGTGCCAGCAGCCCCCGTTGGGGCAGGAATGAAAAACTGTTTTTT	CASSPRWGRNEKLFF
TRBD1	TRBV6-1	TRBJ1-2	many	TGTGCCAGCAGGCCTACAGGGGTCGGAGGCTACACCTTC	CASRPTGVGGYTF
NA	TRBV24-1	TRBJ2-1	many	TGTGCCACCAGTGACACTAACAATGAGCAGTTCTTC	CATSDTNNEQFF
NA	TRBV28	TRBJ2-1	many	TGTGCCAGCAGTTCCGGGACTCCCAATGAGCAGTTCTTC	CASSSGTPNEQFF
NA	TRBV7-8	TRBJ2-1	many	TGTGCCAGCAGCCCTCAGCCAGGGACGTACAATGAGCAGTTCTTC	CASSPQPGTYNEQFF
NA	TRBV7-9	TRBJ2-1	many	TGTGCCAGCAGCTTAGCGGGGGGAGACACATACAATGAGCAGTTCTTC	CASSLAGGDTYNEQFF
TRBD2	TRBV5-1	TRBJ2-2	many	TGCGCCAGCAGCTTGAACAGCGGGGACACCGGGGAGCTGTTTTTT	CASSLNSGDTGELFF
NA	TRBV28	TRBJ2-3	few	TGTGCCAGCAGCCAGGGACTGATCACAGATACGCAGTATTTT	CASSQGLITDTQYF
TRBD2	TRBV6-1	TRBJ2-3	NA	TGTGCCAGCACCCTCGGACTAGCGGGGGGTAATACGCAGTATTTT	CASTLGLAGGNTQYF
TRBD1	TRBV7-8	TRBJ2-5	many	TGTGCCAGCAGCTTAGTACCCGGACAGGGGATTGGGGAGACCCAGTACTTC	CASSLVPGQGIGETQYF
TRBD2	TRBV4-3	TRBJ2-5	NA	TGCACCAGCAGCCAGCAAGCGGGGGGGCGTCAAGAGACCCAGTACTTC	CTSSQQAGGRQETQYF
TRBD2	TRBV28	TRBJ2-1	many	TGTGCCAGCAGTCCCGGGACTAGCGGGGACAATGAGCAGTTCTTC	CASSPGTSGDNEQFF
NA	TRBV20-1	TRBJ2-7	many	TGCAGTGCCACAACAGGGAACGAGCAGTACTTC	CSATTGNEQYF
TRBD1	TRBV20-1	TRBJ2-7	many	TGCAGTGTCATAATGCGGACAGGGTACGAGCAGTACTTC	CSVIMRTGYEQYF
NA	TRBV7-8	TRBJ1-5	many	TGTGCCAGCAGCGCCGGGACGGGGATGGGCTATAGCAATCAGCCCCAGCATTTT	CASSAGTGMGYSNQPQHF
NA	TRBV19	TRBJ1-1	few	TGTGCCAGTAGTCCATGGACGGGGGGGGACACTGAAGCTTTCTTT	CASSPWTGGDTEAFF
NA	TRBV2	TRBJ2-1	NA	TGTGCCAGCAGTGGCAGTCCCAGCTCCTACAATGAGCAGTTCTTC	CASSGSPSSYNEQFF
NA	TRBV5-1	TRBJ1-5	many	TGCGCCAGCAGCTTGGAGGAGGGCCAGCCCCAGCATTTT	CASSLEEGQPQHF
NA	TRBV29-1	TRBJ1-2	many	TGCAGCGTTGAAGATCCGATAGGGGGAGGGGTAGGCTACACCTTC	CSVEDPIGGGVGYTF
TRBD2	TRBV27	TRBJ2-5	many	TGTGCCAGCAGTTTATCAGCGGGAGGGCCTGCGGCTAAAGAGACCCAGTACTTC	CASSLSAGGPAAKETQYF
NA	TRBV7-3	TRBJ2-2	few	TGTGCCAGCAGAGGAGCGGGCGGGGAGCTGTTTTTT	CASRGAGGELFF
NA	TRBV10-3	TRBJ2-1	many	TGTGCCATCAGTGAGTCTTGGGTAGCGGTTTACAATGAGCAGTTCTTC	CAISESWVAVYNEQFF